These 8 T cell receptor beta chains originate from one sample sequenced in a study of blood T cell repertoires in COVID-19. Using immunoSEQ multiplex PCR, the repertoire was profiled, and TCRdb retains in-frame clones only, with some absent. The sample has approximately 210,000 clones, roughly 81% seen once. The sample consisted of peripheral blood. These TCRs come from a woman aged 45-59 years with active or convalescent COVID-19.

The V and J genes are TRBV9 and TRBJ1-1; D call uncertain. Germline V gene data show CDR1 as SGDLS and CDR2 as YYNGEE. V was cut by 4 bases and J by 4 bases, with 11 bases left in between. The CDR3 has 13 amino acids. The CDR3 protein is CASSLTTATEAFF. CDR3 coding DNA: TGTGCCAGCAGCCTCACGACTGCCACTGAAGCTTTCTTT.

The CDR3 here is CANPESGEANSPLHF. The CDR3 DNA follows: TGTGCCAACCCCGAGTCGGGGGAAGCAAATTCACCCCTCCACTTT. The rearrangement joins TRBV18 to TRBJ1-6, with a possible D match to TRBD1 (5 bases). This CDR3 is 15 amino acids long. Trimming pared 10 bases from V and 7 bases from J, leaving 20 bases between. Per the germline V gene, CDR1 is KGHSH and CDR2 is LQKENI.

There are a few counts of this clone. This rearrangement joins TRBV28 to TRBJ1-5, with D possibly being TRBD1 (5 bases). The CDR3 has 14 amino acids. The germline V gene encodes CDR1 MDHEN and CDR2 SYDVKM. The germline V and J ends were trimmed by 2 bases and 3 bases, with 8 bases remaining between them. Here the CDR3 DNA reads TGTGCCAGCAGTTTACTAGGGGACAATCAGCCCCAGCATTTT. Translated: CASSLLGDNQPQHF.

The V call is TRBV19, the J call TRBJ1-2, with a possible D match to TRBD1 (5 bases). This CDR3 is built from 13 residues. V was cut by 3 bases and J by 2 bases, with 7 bases left in between. Germline CDR1 LNHDA, CDR2 SQIVND (reference sequence). The CDR3 sequence: CASSMGGNYGYTF. The CDR3 DNA is TGTGCCAGTAGTATGGGGGGGAACTATGGCTACACCTTC.

The V gene is TRBV4-2, the J gene TRBJ1-6; D remains unclear. Trimming took 0 bases from V and 7 from J, leaving 10 bases between them. This CDR3 region has 15 residues. Germline values: CDR1 LGHNA, CDR2 YNFKEQ. For the CDR3, the DNA is TGTGCCAGCAGCCAAGATATGGGCGGGAATTCACCCCTCCACTTT. This encodes CASSQDMGGNSPLHF.

The chain is built from TRBV6-5 and TRBJ2-2; D possibly matches TRBD1 or TRBD2 (5 bases each). There are 15 residues in the CDR3. Germline V CDR1 and CDR2: MNHEY, SVGAGI. V lost 10 bases to trimming and J lost 1 base, with 16 bases between them. The CDR3 region has the DNA TGTGCCACCAGAGGGGCATTAGGGAACACCGGGGAGCTGTTTTTT. Encoded protein: CATRGALGNTGELFF.

The chain recombines TRBV28 with TRBJ2-5; 8 bases are shared with TRBD1. This CDR3 comprises 16 residues. CDR1 MDHEN and CDR2 SYDVKM come from the germline V gene. V lost 3 bases and J lost 3; bases outside the gene matches: 9. The CDR3 loop is CASSFLRTGIEETQYF. DNA for the CDR3: TGTGCCAGCAGTTTCTTGAGGACAGGGATCGAAGAGACCCAGTACTTC.

The chain employs TRBV19 and TRBJ1-6; 8 bases match TRBD1. The germline gives CDR1 LNHDA, CDR2 SQIVND (reference sequence). CDR3 length: 14 residues. The trim removed 7 bases at V and 10 bases at J, leaving 9 bases unmatched. In DNA form, the CDR3 reads TGTGCCAGTACCATAACAGGGGGACGCTCACCCCTCCACTTT. Translating gives CASTITGGRSPLHF.